This T cell receptor beta chain was observed in a study of T cells in Graves' hyperthyroidism and ophthalmopathy. Study results and limitations: The authors' 13 V-J model separated ophthalmopathy from stable hyperthyroidism. Most thyroid clonotypes with frequency above 0.001 were detected in blood.

Authors of the study amplified TCR beta CDR3 regions from RNA transcripts. The TCR CDR3 was amplified in a first-round RT-PCR using the HTBI primer set. One entry per CDR3 protein results from TCRdb running MiXCR on the multiplex PCR reads. Of 360,000 or so distinct CDR3 sequences listed, over 15% are singletons. About this clonotype: The antigen remains undetermined.

The CDR3 covers 14 residues. V lost 8 bases to trimming and J lost 6 bases; unmatched junction nucleotides: 13. The V gene's germline CDR1 is MNHNS and CDR2 SASEGT. The receptor comes from a woman between 40 and 50 years old with Graves' ophthalmopathy. The material sequenced was blood. The chain combines TRBV6-1 with TRBJ2-7; TRBD1 aligns across 7 bases. CDR3 sequence: CASGGLQGPSEQYF. CDR3 DNA sequence: TGTGCCAGCGGGGGATTACAGGGGCCTAGCGAGCAGTACTTC.